The present TCR beta chain was sequenced within a study of T cells in Graves' hyperthyroidism and ophthalmopathy. Amplified regions were TCR beta CDR3 sequences from RNA transcripts. Using the HTBI primer set, a first-round RT-PCR was run on the TCR CDR3. TCRdb ran MiXCR on the multiplex PCR reads and lists one entry per CDR3 protein. The sample records 650,000 to 850,000 distinct CDR3 sequences, around 19% being singletons. V was pared by 1 base and J by 8 bases, with 6 bases of the junction left unmatched. This CDR3 region has 15 residues. Looked up from germline, CDR1 is LNHNV and CDR2 is YYDKDF (reference sequence). The sample of blood was obtained at first hyperthyroidism diagnosis (before any ophthalmopathy symptoms).

The V and J genes are TRBV15 and TRBJ2-1; 9 bases agree with TRBD2. This sequence originates from a woman aged 50 to 65 with Graves' hyperthyroidism that later progressed to Graves' ophthalmopathy. The sequenced sample was blood. The CDR3 region has the DNA TGTGCCACCAGCAGAGGAACTAGCGGGCGGGATGAGCAGTTCTTC. The encoded protein is CATSRGTSGRDEQFF.